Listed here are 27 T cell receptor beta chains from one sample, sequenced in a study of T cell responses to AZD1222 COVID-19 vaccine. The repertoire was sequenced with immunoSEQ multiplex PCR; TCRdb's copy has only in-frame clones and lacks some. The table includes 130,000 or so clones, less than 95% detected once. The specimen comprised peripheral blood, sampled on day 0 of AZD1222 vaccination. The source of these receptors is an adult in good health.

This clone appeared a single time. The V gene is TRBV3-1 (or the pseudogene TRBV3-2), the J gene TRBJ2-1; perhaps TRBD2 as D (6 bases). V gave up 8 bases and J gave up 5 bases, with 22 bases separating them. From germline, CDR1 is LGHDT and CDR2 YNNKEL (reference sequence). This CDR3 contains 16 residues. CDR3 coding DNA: TGTGCCAGCGGCAAATCTATTAGCGGAATTGACAATGAGCAGTTCTTC. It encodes CASGKSISGIDNEQFF.

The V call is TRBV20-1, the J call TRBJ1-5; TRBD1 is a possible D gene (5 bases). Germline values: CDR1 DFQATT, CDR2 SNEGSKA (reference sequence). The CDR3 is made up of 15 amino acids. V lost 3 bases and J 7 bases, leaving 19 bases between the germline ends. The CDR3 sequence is CSASSGGVSIQPQHF. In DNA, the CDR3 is TGCAGTGCTAGTTCAGGAGGGGTCAGCATACAGCCCCAGCATTTT.

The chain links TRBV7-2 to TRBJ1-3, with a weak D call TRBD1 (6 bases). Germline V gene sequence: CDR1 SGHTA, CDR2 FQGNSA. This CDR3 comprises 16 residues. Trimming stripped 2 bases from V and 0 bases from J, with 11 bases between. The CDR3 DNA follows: TGTGCCAGCAGCTTAATCGACAGGAACTCTGGAAACACCATATATTTT. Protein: CASSLIDRNSGNTIYF.

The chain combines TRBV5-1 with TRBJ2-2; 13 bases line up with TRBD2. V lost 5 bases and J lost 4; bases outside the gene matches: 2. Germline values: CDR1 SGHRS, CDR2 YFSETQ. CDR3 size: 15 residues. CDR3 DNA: TGCGCCAGCAGGGGACTAGCGGGGAGCACCGGGGAGCTGTTTTTT. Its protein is CASRGLAGSTGELFF.

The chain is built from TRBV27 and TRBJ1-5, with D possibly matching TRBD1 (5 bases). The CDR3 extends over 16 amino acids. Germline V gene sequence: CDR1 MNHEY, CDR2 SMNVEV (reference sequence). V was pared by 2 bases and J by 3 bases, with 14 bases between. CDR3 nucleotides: TGTGCCAGCAGTTTAAGGGGTCAAGACCTCAATCAGCCCCAGCATTTT. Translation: CASSLRGQDLNQPQHF.

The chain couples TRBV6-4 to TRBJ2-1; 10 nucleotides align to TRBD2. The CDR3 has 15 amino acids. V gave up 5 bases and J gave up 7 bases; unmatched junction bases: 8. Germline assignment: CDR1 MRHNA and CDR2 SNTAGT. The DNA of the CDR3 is TGTGCCAGCAGTCTAGCGGGAGACCCGGGGAATGAGCAGTTCTTC. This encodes CASSLAGDPGNEQFF.

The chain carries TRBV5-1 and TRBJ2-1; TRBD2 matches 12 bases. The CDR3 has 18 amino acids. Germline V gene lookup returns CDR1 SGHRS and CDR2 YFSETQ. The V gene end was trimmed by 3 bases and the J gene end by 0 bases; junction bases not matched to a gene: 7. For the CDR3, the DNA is TGCGCCAGCAGCTCCGGGACTAGCGGGCGCTACTCCTACAATGAGCAGTTCTTC. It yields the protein CASSSGTSGRYSYNEQFF.

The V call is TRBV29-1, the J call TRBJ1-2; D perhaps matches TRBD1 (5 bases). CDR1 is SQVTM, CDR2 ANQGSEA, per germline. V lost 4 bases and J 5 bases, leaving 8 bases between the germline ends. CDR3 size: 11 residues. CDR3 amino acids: CSVVEGYGYTF. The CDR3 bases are TGCAGCGTTGTAGAGGGGTATGGCTACACCTTC.

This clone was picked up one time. The CDR3 bases are TGCAGCGTACAGACGGGAACCTACGAGCAGTACTTC. This translates into CSVQTGTYEQYF. This rearrangement joins TRBV29-1 to TRBJ2-7; D is perhaps TRBD2 (5 bases). Germline CDR1 SQVTM, CDR2 ANQGSEA. V lost 6 bases, J lost 2 bases, and 11 bases lay in between. The CDR3 consists of 12 residues.

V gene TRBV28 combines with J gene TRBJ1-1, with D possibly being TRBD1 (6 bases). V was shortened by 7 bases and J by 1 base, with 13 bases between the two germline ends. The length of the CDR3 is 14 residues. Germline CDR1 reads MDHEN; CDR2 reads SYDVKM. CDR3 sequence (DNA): TGTGCCAGCACGGAAGGGGGGGCGAACACTGAAGCTTTCTTT. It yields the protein CASTEGGANTEAFF.

The CDR3 nucleotides are TGTGCCACCAGTGATTCCAGGCGGGGCCTGAGCACAGATACGCAGTATTTT. As protein: CATSDSRRGLSTDTQYF. V and J are TRBV24-1 and TRBJ2-3, with D tentatively TRBD2 (6 bases). There are 17 residues in the CDR3. Germline CDR1 KGHDR, CDR2 SFDVKD. V was pared by 2 bases and J by 0 bases, with 14 bases between.

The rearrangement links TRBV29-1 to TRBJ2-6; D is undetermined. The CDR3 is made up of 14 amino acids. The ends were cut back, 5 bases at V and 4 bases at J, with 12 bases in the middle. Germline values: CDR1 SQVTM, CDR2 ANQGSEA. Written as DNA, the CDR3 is TGCAGCGTTCGGACGGGCGACGGGGCCAACGTCCTGACTTTC. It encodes CSVRTGDGANVLTF.

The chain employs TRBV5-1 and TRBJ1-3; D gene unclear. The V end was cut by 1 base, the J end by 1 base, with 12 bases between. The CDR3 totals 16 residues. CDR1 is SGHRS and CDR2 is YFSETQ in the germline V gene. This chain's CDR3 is CASSLKAGSSGNTIYF. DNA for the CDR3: TGCGCCAGCAGCTTGAAGGCAGGCTCGTCTGGAAACACCATATATTTT.

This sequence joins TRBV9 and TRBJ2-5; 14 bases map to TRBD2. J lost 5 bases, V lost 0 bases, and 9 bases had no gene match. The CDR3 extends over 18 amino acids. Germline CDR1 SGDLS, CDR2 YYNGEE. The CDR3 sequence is CASSVAPSGTSGSETQYF. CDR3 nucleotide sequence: TGTGCCAGCAGCGTAGCCCCCTCCGGGACTAGCGGGAGTGAGACCCAGTACTTC.

CDR3 region: CASSLEGGSNQPQHF. In DNA form, the CDR3 reads TGCGCCAGCAGCCTCGAGGGGGGAAGCAATCAGCCCCAGCATTTT. The chain links TRBV5-1 to TRBJ1-5, with D maybe TRBD1 (6 bases). The CDR3 consists of 15 residues. CDR1 and CDR2 (germline): SGHRS, YFSETQ. Trimming removed 4 bases at V and 1 base at J, with 12 bases between.

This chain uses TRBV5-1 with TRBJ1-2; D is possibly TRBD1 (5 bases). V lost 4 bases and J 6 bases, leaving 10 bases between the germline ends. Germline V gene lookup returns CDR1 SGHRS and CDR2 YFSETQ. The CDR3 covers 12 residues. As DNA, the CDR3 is TGCGCCAGCAGCCTCGGACAAGATGGCTACACCTTC. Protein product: CASSLGQDGYTF.

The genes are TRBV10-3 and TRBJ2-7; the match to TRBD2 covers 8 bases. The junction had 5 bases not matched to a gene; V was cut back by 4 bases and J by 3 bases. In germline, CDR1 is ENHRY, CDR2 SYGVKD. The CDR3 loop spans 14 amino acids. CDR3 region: CAISGAGLDYEQYF. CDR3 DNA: TGTGCCATCAGTGGAGCGGGACTAGACTACGAGCAGTACTTC.

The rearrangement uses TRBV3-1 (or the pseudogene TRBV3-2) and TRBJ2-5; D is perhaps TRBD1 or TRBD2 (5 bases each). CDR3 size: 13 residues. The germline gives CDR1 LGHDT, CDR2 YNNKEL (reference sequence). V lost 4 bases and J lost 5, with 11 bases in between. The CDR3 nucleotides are TGTGCCAGCAGCCCGGGGCCCCTCGAGACCCAGTACTTC. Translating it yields CASSPGPLETQYF.

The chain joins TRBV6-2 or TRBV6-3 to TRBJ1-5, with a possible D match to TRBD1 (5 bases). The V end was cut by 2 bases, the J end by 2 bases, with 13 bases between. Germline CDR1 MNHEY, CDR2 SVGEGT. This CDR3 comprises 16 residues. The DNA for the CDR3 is TGTGCCAGCAGTTACGATCATCGGGGCGGCAATCAGCCCCAGCATTTT. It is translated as CASSYDHRGGNQPQHF.

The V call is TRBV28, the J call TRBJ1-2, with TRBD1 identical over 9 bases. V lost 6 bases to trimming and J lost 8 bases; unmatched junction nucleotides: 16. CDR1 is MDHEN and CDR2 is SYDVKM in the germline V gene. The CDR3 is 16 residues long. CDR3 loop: CASSPRGDREGGGYTF. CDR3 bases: TGTGCCAGCAGCCCCCGCGGGGACAGGGAAGGTGGCGGCTACACCTTC.

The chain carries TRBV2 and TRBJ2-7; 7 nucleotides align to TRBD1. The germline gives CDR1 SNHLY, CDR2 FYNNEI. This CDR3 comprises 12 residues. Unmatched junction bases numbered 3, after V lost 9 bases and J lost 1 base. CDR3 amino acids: CASGQASYEQYF. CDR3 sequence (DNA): TGTGCCAGTGGACAGGCGTCCTACGAGCAGTACTTC.

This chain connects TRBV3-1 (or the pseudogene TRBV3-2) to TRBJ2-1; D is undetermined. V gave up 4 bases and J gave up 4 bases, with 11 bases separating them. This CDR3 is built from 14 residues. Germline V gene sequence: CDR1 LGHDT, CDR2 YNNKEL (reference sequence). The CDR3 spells CASSPRTGYNEQFF. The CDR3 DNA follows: TGTGCCAGCAGCCCCCGGACCGGATACAATGAGCAGTTCTTC.

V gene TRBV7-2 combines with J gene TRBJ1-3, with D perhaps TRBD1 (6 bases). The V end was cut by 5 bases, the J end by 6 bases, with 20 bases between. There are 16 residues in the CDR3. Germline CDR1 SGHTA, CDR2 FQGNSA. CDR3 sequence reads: CASSKTGTPLENTIYF. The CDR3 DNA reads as TGTGCCAGCAGCAAGACAGGAACTCCGCTCGAAAACACCATATATTTT.

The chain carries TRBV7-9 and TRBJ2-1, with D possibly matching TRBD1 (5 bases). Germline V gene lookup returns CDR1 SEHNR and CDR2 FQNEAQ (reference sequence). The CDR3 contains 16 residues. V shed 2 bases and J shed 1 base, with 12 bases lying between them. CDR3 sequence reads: CASSLQARASYNEQFF. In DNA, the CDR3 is TGTGCCAGCAGCTTACAGGCCAGGGCATCCTACAATGAGCAGTTCTTC.

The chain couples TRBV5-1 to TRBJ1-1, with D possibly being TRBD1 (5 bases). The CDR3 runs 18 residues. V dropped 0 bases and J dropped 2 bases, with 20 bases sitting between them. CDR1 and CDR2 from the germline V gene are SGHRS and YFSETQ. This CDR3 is CASSLVAPSKGINTEAFF. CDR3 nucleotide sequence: TGCGCCAGCAGCTTGGTAGCACCCTCAAAGGGGATTAACACTGAAGCTTTCTTT.

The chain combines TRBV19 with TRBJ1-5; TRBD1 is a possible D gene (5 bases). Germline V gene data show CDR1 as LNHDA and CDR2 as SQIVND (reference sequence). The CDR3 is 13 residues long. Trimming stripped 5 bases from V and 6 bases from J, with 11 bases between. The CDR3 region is CASSLLGPQPQHF. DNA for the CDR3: TGTGCCAGTAGTCTACTGGGACCTCAGCCCCAGCATTTT.

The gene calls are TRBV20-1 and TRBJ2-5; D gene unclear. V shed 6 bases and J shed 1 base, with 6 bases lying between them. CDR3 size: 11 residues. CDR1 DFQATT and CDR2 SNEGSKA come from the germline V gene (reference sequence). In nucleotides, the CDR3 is TGCAGTGCCCGACCCCAAGAGACCCAGTACTTC. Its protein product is CSARPQETQYF.